Sequencing of this TCR beta chain was carried out in a study of cytomegalovirus exposure and HLA in healthy donors. With regard to this clone: Its antigen is not known.

Assay used: immunoSEQ multiplex PCR; TCRdb lists only in-frame clones, some missing. The sample holds around 240,000 clones, almost 90% seen once. There are 13 residues in the CDR3. Trimming cost V 4 bases and J 1 base, with 9 bases left between them. Germline-derived CDR1 and CDR2 are SGHNT and YYREEE (reference sequence). Broader study findings: Cytomegalovirus-associated TCR beta chains were listed, numbering more than 150.

The donors were members of the validation cohort comprising approximately 110 subjects, separate from the approximately 670-subject first cohort. The sequence came from a young woman in good health and CMV-seronegative. The sequencing input was PBMCs. J is TRBJ2-7 and V is TRBV5-4; TRBD1 is a possible D gene (5 bases). Here the CDR3 reads CASSAAGSYEQYF. In DNA form, the CDR3 reads TGTGCCAGCAGCGCAGCAGGGTCCTACGAGCAGTACTTC.